This TCR beta chain was identified during a study of shared clonotypes between healthy human individuals. Generated by immunoSEQ multiplex PCR, the TCRdb table keeps only in-frame clones and is missing some. This sample yields around 2.1 million clones, of which 90% to 96% are seen a single time; roughly 0.13% belongs to the top ten. This CDR3 region has 14 residues. With 5 bases removed from V and 7 bases from J, the gap between germline ends came to 15 bases. CDR1 MNHEY and CDR2 SVGAGI come from the germline V gene. J is TRBJ1-5 and V is TRBV6-5; perhaps TRBD1 as D (6 bases). The clonotype was recovered from a young man in good health. Sequenced input: naive CD4+ T cells sorted from blood. Regarding subset: CD45RA+ positively selected. CDR3 amino acids: CASSTGAGNQPQHF. The CDR3, as DNA: TGTGCCAGCAGTACGGGGGCAGGAAACCAGCCCCAGCATTTT.